This T cell receptor (beta chain) was found in a study of OX40 agonist ivuxolimab in advanced cancers. Some clones are missing from TCRdb's copy, which holds only in-frame ones; the method was immunoSEQ multiplex PCR. The sample has about 50,000 clones, roughly three quarters seen once; the top ten hold 1% to 1.5%. In its sample, this clone was seen a few times. This CDR3 region has 14 residues. The V end lost 4 bases, the J end lost 4 bases, and 17 bases lay between the germline ends. CDR1 and CDR2 from the germline V gene are GTSNPN and SVGIG (reference sequence). This chain joins TRBV30 and TRBJ2-7; the D call may be TRBD1 or TRBD2 (5 bases each). Sequencing used CD4+ or CD8+ T cells sorted from blood, obtained in a trial of the OX40 agonist ivuxolimab. The sequence came from an adult with an advanced solid tumor such as melanoma, head and neck, liver or kidney cancer. This CDR3 reads CAWKPGTWGYEQYF. The CDR3 nucleotides read TGTGCCTGGAAACCGGGGACCTGGGGTTACGAGCAGTACTTC. Full variable domain (rest looked up from reference TRBV30 and TRBJ2-7): SQTIHQWPATLVQPVGSPLSLECTVEGTSNPNLYWYRQAAGRGLQLLFYSVGIGQISSEVPQNLSASRPQDRQFILSSKKLLLSDSGFYLCAWKPGTWGYEQYFGPGTRLTVT.